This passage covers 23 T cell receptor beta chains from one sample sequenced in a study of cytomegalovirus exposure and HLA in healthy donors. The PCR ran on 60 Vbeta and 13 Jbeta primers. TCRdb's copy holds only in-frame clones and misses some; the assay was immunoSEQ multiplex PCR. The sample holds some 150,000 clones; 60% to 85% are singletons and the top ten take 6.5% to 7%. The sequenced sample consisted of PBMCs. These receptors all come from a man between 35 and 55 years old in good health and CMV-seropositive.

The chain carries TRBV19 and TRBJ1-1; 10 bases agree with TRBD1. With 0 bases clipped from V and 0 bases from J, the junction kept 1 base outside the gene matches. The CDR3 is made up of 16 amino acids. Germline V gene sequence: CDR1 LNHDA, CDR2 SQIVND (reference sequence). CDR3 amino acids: CASSIDGTGVNTEAFF. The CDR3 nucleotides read TGTGCCAGTAGTATAGATGGGACAGGGGTGAACACTGAAGCTTTCTTT.

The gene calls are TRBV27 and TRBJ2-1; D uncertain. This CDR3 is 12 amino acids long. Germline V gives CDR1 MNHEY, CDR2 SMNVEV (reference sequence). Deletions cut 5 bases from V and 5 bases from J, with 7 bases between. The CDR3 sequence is CASSPQNNEQFF. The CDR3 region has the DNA TGTGCCAGCAGTCCACAAAACAATGAGCAGTTCTTC.

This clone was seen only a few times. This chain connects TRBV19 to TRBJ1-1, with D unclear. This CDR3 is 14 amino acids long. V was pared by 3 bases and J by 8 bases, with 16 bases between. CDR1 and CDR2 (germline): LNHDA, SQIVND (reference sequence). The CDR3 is CASSMIDGRGEAFF. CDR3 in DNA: TGTGCCAGTAGTATGATTGACGGTCGAGGGGAAGCTTTCTTT. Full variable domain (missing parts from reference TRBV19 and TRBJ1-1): DGGITQSPKYLFRKEGQNVTLSCEQNLNHDAMYWYRQDPGQGLRLIYYSQIVNDFQKGDIAEGYSVSREKKESFPLTVTSAQKNPTAFYLCASSMIDGRGEAFFGQGTRLTVV.

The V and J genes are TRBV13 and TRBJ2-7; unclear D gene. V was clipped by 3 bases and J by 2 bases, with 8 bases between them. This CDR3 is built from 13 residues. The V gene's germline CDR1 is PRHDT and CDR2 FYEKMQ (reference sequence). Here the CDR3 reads CASSFGGTYEQYF. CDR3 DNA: TGTGCCAGCAGCTTCGGCGGTACCTACGAGCAGTACTTC.

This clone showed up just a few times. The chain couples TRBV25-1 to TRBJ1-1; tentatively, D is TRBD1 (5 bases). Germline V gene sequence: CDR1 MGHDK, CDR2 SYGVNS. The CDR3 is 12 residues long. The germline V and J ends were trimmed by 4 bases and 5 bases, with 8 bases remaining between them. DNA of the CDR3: TGTGCCAGCAGTGGGGGCCGGACTGAAGCTTTCTTT. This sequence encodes CASSGGRTEAFF.

Here the CDR3 reads CASSFLPGGGTDTQYF. The CDR3 bases are TGTGCCAGCAGCTTTTTACCTGGGGGGGGCACAGATACGCAGTATTTT. The chain links TRBV5-6 to TRBJ2-3; 7 bases align to TRBD2. Germline loops: CDR1 SGHDT, CDR2 YYEEEE. Trimming took 2 bases from V and 1 from J; bases not matched to a gene: 7. This CDR3 comprises 16 residues.

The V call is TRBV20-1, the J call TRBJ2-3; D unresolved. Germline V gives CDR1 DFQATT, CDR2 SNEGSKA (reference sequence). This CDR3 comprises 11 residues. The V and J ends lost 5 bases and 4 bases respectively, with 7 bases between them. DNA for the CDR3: TGCAGTGCTTCTCTCGCAGATACGCAGTATTTT. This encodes CSASLADTQYF.

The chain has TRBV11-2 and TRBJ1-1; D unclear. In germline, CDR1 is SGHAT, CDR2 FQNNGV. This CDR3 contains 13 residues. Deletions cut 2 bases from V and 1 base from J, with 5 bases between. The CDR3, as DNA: TGTGCCAGCAGCTTATTTCAGAACACTGAAGCTTTCTTT. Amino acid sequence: CASSLFQNTEAFF.

The CDR3 loop is CASSPTWFQGYGYTF. The CDR3 DNA reads TGTGCCAGTAGTCCTACATGGTTTCAGGGCTATGGCTACACCTTC. The rearrangement joins TRBV19 to TRBJ1-2; D perhaps matches TRBD1 (5 bases). The germline V gene has CDR1 LNHDA and CDR2 SQIVND (reference sequence). The CDR3 length is 15 residues. V was cut by 5 bases and J by 4 bases, with 17 bases left in between.

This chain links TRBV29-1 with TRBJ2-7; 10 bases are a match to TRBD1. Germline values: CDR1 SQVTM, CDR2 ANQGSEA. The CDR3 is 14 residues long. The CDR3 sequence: CRLLGTGDSYEQYF. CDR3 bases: TGCAGGCTTTTGGGGACAGGGGATTCCTACGAGCAGTACTTC.

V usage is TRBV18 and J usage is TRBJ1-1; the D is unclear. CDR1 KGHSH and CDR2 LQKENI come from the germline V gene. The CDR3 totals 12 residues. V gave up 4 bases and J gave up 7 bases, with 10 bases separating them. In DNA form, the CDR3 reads TGTGCCAGCTCACTTTCGTCGGGTGAAGCTTTCTTT. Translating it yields CASSLSSGEAFF.

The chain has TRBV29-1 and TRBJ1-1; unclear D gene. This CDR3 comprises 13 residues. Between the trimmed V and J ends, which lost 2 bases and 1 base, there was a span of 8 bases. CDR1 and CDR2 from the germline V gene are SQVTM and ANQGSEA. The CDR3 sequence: CSVETVKNTEAFF. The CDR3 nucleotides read TGCAGCGTTGAAACAGTAAAGAACACTGAAGCTTTCTTT.

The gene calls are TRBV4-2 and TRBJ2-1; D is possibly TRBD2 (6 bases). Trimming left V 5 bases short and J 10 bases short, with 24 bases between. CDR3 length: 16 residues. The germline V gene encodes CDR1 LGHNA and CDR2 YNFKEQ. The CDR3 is CASSSILGGPRGEQFF. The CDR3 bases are TGTGCCAGCAGCTCAATCCTCGGTGGGCCACGGGGGGAGCAGTTCTTC.

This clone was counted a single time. The CDR3 sequence is CASSSRGSGGASSTDTQYF. In nucleotides, the CDR3 is TGTGCCAGCAGCTCCCGGGGTAGCGGGGGGGCCTCAAGCACAGATACGCAGTATTTT. The chain has TRBV11-2 and TRBJ2-3, with 11 bases fitting TRBD2. CDR1 is SGHAT and CDR2 is FQNNGV in the germline V gene. The CDR3 extends over 19 amino acids. V dropped 4 bases and J dropped 0; count of bases not matched to a gene: 12.

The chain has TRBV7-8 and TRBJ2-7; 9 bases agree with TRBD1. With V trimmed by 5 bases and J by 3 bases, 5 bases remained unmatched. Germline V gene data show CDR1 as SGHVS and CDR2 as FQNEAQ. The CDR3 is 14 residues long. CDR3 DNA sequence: TGTGCCAGCAGCCCTGACAGGGGGAACTACGAGCAGTACTTC. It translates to CASSPDRGNYEQYF.

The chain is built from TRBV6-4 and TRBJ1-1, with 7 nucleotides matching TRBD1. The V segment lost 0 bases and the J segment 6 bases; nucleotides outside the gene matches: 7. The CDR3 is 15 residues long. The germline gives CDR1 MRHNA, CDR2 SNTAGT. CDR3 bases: TGTGCCAGCAGTGACTCGCCAGGGGGATTAGCTGAAGCTTTCTTT. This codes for CASSDSPGGLAEAFF.

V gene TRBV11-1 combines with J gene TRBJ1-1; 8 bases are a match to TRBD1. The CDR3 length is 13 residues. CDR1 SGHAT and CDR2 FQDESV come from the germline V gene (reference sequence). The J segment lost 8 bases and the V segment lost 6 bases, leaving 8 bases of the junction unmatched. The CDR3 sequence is CASSQGQEWEAFF. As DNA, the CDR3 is TGTGCCAGCAGTCAGGGACAGGAATGGGAAGCTTTCTTT.

CDR3 amino acids: CASSVSGTAYEQYF. Here the CDR3 DNA reads TGTGCCAGCAGCGTTTCCGGGACTGCTTACGAGCAGTACTTC. V gene TRBV9 combines with J gene TRBJ2-7; D is perhaps TRBD2 (6 bases). The length of the CDR3 is 14 residues. The ends were cut back, 2 bases at V and 4 bases at J, with 13 bases in the middle. Germline V gives CDR1 SGDLS, CDR2 YYNGEE.

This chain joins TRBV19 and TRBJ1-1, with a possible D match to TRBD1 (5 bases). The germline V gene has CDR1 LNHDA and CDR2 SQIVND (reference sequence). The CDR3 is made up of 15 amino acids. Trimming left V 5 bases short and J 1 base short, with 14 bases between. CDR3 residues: CASSVNRQSNTEAFF. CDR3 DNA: TGTGCCAGTAGTGTAAACAGACAGTCGAACACTGAAGCTTTCTTT.

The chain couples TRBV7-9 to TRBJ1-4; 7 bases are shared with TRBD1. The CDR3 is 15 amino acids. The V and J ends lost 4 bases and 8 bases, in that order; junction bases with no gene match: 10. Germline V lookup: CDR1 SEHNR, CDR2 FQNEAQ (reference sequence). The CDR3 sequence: CASSYSSRGSEKLFF. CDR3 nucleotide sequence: TGTGCCAGCAGCTATTCTAGCAGGGGGTCGGAAAAACTGTTTTTT.

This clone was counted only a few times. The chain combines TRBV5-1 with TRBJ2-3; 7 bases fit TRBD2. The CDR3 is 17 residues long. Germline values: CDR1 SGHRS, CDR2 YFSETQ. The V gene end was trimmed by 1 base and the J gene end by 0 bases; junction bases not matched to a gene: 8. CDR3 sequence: CASSLLVQRGSTDTQYF. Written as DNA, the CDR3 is TGCGCCAGCAGCTTGTTGGTCCAGCGGGGCAGCACAGATACGCAGTATTTT.

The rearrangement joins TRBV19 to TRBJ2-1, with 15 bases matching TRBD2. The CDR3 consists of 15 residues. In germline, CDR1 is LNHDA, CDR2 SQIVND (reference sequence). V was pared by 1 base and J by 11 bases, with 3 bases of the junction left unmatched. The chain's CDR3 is CASSIVGLAGGKQFF. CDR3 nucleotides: TGTGCCAGTAGTATAGTGGGACTAGCGGGGGGCAAGCAGTTCTTC.

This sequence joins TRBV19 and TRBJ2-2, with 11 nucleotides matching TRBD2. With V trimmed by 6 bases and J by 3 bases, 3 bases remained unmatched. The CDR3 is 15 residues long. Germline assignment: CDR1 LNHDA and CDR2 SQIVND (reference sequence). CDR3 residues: CASRTSGIYTGELFF. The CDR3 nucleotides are TGTGCCAGTAGGACTAGCGGGATTTACACCGGGGAGCTGTTTTTT.